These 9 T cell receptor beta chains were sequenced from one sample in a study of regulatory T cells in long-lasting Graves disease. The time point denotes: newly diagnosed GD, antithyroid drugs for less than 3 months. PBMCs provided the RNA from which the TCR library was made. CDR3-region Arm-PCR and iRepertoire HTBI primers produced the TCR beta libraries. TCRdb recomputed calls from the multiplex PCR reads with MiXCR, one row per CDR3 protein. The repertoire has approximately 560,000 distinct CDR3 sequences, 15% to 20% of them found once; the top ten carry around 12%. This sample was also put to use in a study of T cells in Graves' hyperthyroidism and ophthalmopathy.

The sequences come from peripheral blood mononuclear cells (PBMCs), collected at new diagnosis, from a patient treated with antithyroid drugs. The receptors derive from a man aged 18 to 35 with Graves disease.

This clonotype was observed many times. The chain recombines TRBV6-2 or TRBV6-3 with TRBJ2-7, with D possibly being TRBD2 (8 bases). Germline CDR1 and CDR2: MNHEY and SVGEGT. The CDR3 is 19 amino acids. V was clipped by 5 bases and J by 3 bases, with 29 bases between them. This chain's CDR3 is CASSGAGQTKAGEYYEQYF. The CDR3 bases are TGTGCCAGCAGTGGGGCGGGACAGACCAAAGCGGGAGAGTACTACGAGCAGTACTTC.

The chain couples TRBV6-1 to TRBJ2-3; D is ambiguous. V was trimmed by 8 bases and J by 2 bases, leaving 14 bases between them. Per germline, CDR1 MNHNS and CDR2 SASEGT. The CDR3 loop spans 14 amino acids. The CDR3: CASSVKIDTDTQYF. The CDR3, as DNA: TGTGCCAGCTCAGTGAAAATAGACACAGATACGCAGTATTTT.

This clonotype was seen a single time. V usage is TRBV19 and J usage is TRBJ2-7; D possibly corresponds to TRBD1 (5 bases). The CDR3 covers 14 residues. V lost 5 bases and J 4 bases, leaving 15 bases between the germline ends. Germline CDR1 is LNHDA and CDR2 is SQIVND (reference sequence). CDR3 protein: CASSSQTERYEQYF. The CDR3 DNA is TGTGCCAGTAGTTCCCAGACAGAAAGGTACGAGCAGTACTTC.

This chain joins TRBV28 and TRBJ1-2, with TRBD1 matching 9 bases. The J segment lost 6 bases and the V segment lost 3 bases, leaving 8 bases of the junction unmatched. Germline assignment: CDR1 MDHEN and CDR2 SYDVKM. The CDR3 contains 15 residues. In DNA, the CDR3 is TGTGCCAGCAGTTTTCCCACAGGGGGCTACGATGGCTACACCTTC. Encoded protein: CASSFPTGGYDGYTF.

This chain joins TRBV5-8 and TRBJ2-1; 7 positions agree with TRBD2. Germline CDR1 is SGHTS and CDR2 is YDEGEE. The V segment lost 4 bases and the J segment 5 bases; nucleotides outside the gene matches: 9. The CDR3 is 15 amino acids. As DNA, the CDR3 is TGTGCCAGCAGCATCGAACTAGCGATCCACAATGAGCAGTTCTTC. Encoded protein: CASSIELAIHNEQFF. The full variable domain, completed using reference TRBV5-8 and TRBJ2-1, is EAGVTQSPTHLIKTRGQQATLRCSPISGHTSVYWYQQALGLGLQFLLWYDEGEERNRGNFPPRFSGRQFPNYSSELNVNALELEDSALYLCASSIELAIHNEQFFGPGTRLTVL.

CDR3 sequence (DNA): TGTGCCAGCAGCGTGGGGGGCAGTCCACATAATGAAAAACTGTTTTTT. This encodes CASSVGGSPHNEKLFF. The chain couples TRBV9 to TRBJ1-4, with D possibly TRBD1 on 6 matching bases. The CDR3 totals 16 residues. Looked up from germline, CDR1 is SGDLS and CDR2 is YYNGEE. V gave up 2 bases and J gave up 4 bases, with 15 bases separating them.

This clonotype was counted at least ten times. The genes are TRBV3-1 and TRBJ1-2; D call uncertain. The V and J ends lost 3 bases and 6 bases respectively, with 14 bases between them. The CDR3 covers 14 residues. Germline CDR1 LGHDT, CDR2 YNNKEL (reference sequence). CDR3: CASSHVGVRDGYTF. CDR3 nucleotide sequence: TGTGCCAGCAGCCATGTCGGGGTGCGAGATGGCTACACCTTC.

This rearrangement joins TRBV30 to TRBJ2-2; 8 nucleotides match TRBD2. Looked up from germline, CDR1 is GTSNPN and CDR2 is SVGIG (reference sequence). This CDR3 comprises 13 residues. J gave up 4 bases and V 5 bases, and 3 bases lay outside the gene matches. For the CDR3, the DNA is TGTGCCTGGCGACTAGCGAGCACCGGGGAGCTGTTTTTT. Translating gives CAWRLASTGELFF.

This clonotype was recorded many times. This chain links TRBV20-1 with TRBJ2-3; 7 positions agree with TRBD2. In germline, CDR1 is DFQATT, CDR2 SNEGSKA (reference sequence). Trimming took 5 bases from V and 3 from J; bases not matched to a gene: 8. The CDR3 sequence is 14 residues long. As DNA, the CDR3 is TGCAGTGCTCGTCGGCGGGAGCGTACAGATACGCAGTATTTT. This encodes CSARRRERTDTQYF.